These 27 T cell receptor beta chains share one sample of origin, sequenced in a study of cytomegalovirus exposure and HLA in healthy donors. The PCR employed 60 Vbeta primers together with 13 Jbeta primers. Assay: immunoSEQ multiplex PCR; the TCRdb copy retains only in-frame clones and omits some. Of about 98,000 clones listed, 60% to 85% were seen once; the top ten hold 16%. Sequencing was done on a sample of PBMCs. The receptor set was obtained from a man in his 60s in good health and CMV-seropositive.

V is TRBV7-3 and J is TRBJ1-1, with no clear D. CDR1 is SGHTA, CDR2 FQGTGA, per germline. The CDR3 spans 13 residues. Trimming took 0 bases from V and 8 from J, leaving 10 bases between them. The CDR3 bases are TGTGCCAGCAGCTTAACCCGAGGCTCGGAAGCTTTCTTT. It is translated as CASSLTRGSEAFF.

J is TRBJ2-4 and V is TRBV4-1; TRBD1 might be the D (5 bases). The CDR3 covers 15 residues. Germline CDR1 is MGHRA and CDR2 is YSYEKL. Trimming took off 1 base at V and 6 bases at J, with 13 bases between the two ends. Here the CDR3 reads CASSQGRGWGNIQYF. The CDR3 DNA reads as TGCGCCAGCAGCCAAGGAAGGGGCTGGGGAAACATTCAGTACTTC.

V and J are TRBV7-9 and TRBJ2-3, with TRBD2 matching 10 bases. The junction had 6 bases not matched to a gene; V was cut back by 1 base and J by 2 bases. CDR3 length: 17 amino acids. Looked up from germline, CDR1 is SEHNR and CDR2 is FQNEAQ (reference sequence). The CDR3 DNA reads as TGTGCCAGCAGCTTAGGAGGTAGCGGGGGGCCCACAGATACGCAGTATTTT. It codes for CASSLGGSGGPTDTQYF.

The chain couples TRBV5-1 to TRBJ1-2, with 9 bases identical to TRBD1. Unmatched junction bases numbered 9, after V lost 2 bases and J lost 4 bases. Germline loops: CDR1 SGHRS, CDR2 YFSETQ. The CDR3 contains 16 residues. The CDR3 reads CASSFGEGTGSYGYTF. Written as DNA, the CDR3 is TGCGCCAGCAGCTTTGGAGAAGGGACAGGGAGCTATGGCTACACCTTC. Drawing the rest from reference TRBV5-1 and TRBJ1-2, the complete variable domain is KAGVTQTPRYLIKTRGQQVTLSCSPISGHRSVSWYQQTPGQGLQFLFEYFSETQRNKGNFPGRFSGRQFSNSRSEMNVSTLELGDSALYLCASSFGEGTGSYGYTFGSGTRLTVV.

The genes are TRBV19 and TRBJ2-1; D uncertain. V was trimmed by 5 bases and J by 5 bases, leaving 10 bases between them. Looked up from germline, CDR1 is LNHDA and CDR2 is SQIVND (reference sequence). The CDR3 is 13 residues long. Here the CDR3 DNA reads TGTGCCAGTAGTTGGGCCCAGAACAATGAGCAGTTCTTC. This translates into CASSWAQNNEQFF.

V usage is TRBV7-6 and J usage is TRBJ2-7, with 8 bases matching TRBD2. Trimming took 1 base from V and 1 from J; bases not matched to a gene: 3. From germline, CDR1 is SGHVS and CDR2 FNYEAQ. The CDR3 length is 15 residues. The CDR3 region is CASSLVRGGSYEQYF. The CDR3 nucleotides are TGTGCCAGCAGCTTAGTTCGGGGGGGATCCTACGAGCAGTACTTC.

The CDR3 protein is CASSYGQGLSSEQYF. CDR3 DNA: TGTGCCAGCAGCTACGGACAGGGACTCTCGAGCGAGCAGTACTTC. The genes are TRBV5-4 and TRBJ2-5, with 8 bases matching TRBD1. The J call may be in error: the DNA end matches TRBJ2-7 better. Germline V gene lookup returns CDR1 SGHNT and CDR2 YYREEE (reference sequence). CDR3 length: 15 amino acids.

The chain is built from TRBV7-6 and TRBJ2-6; D ambiguous. The CDR3 has 14 amino acids. With 10 bases removed from V and 1 base from J, the gap between germline ends came to 11 bases. CDR1 SGHVS and CDR2 FNYEAQ come from the germline V gene. The CDR3 spells CATPSSSGANVLTF. The CDR3 DNA reads as TGTGCCACCCCCTCCTCGTCTGGGGCCAACGTCCTGACTTTC.

The chain recombines TRBV25-1 with TRBJ1-1; tentatively, D is TRBD1 (6 bases). CDR3 length equals 14 residues. Germline lookup yields CDR1 MGHDK and CDR2 SYGVNS. The V end was cut by 4 bases, the J end by 2 bases, with 11 bases between. The CDR3 sequence is CASSGDRPNTEAFF. CDR3 bases: TGTGCCAGCAGTGGAGACAGGCCTAACACTGAAGCTTTCTTT.

This chain links TRBV4-1 with TRBJ2-7, with no clear D. Germline values: CDR1 MGHRA, CDR2 YSYEKL. This CDR3 spans 15 amino acids. Between the trimmed V and J ends, which lost 0 bases and 2 bases, there was a span of 11 bases. The CDR3: CASSQDRSVPYEQYF. CDR3 nucleotide sequence: TGCGCCAGCAGCCAAGATCGCAGCGTCCCCTACGAGCAGTACTTC.

The chain has TRBV18 and TRBJ1-2; 7 bases line up with TRBD1. CDR3 length: 15 residues. Germline values: CDR1 KGHSH, CDR2 LQKENI. J lost 3 bases, V lost 3 bases, and 7 bases had no gene match. This CDR3 is CASSPGQNIDYGYTF. For the CDR3, the DNA is TGTGCCAGCTCACCGGGACAGAACATCGACTATGGCTACACCTTC.

The gene calls are TRBV27 and TRBJ2-5; 8 bases match TRBD2. The J segment lost 0 bases and the V segment lost 5 bases, leaving 8 bases of the junction unmatched. The V gene's germline CDR1 is MNHEY and CDR2 SMNVEV (reference sequence). This CDR3 has 16 amino acids. The CDR3 protein is CASSPQSGGYQETQYF. The CDR3 bases are TGTGCCAGCAGTCCTCAAAGCGGGGGCTACCAAGAGACCCAGTACTTC.

This clone was counted only a few times. The rearrangement links TRBV5-1 to TRBJ2-3; 9 bases align to TRBD1. Germline V gene data show CDR1 as SGHRS and CDR2 as YFSETQ. The CDR3 consists of 19 residues. V lost 5 bases and J lost 4; bases outside the gene matches: 20. The CDR3 DNA sequence: TGCGCCAGCAGTCATTGGGTGAGGTCCGGGACAGGGAATGCAGATACGCAGTATTTT. It yields the protein CASSHWVRSGTGNADTQYF. Complete variable domain (other parts from reference TRBV5-1 and TRBJ2-3): KAGVTQTPRYLIKTRGQQVTLSCSPISGHRSVSWYQQTPGQGLQFLFEYFSETQRNKGNFPGRFSGRQFSNSRSEMNVSTLELGDSALYLCASSHWVRSGTGNADTQYFGPGTRLTVL.

This clone has more than one count but fewer than ten. V usage is TRBV19 and J usage is TRBJ2-2, with unresolved D. Germline lookup yields CDR1 LNHDA and CDR2 SQIVND (reference sequence). This CDR3 contains 13 residues. V was cut by 6 bases and J by 0 bases, with 5 bases left in between. The CDR3 DNA is TGTGCCAGTAGGCCGGCGAACACCGGGGAGCTGTTTTTT. It yields the protein CASRPANTGELFF.

This rearrangement joins TRBV5-1 to TRBJ2-7; TRBD1 might be the D (5 bases). The CDR3 runs to 13 residues. The germline V gene encodes CDR1 SGHRS and CDR2 YFSETQ. V shed 7 bases and J shed 6 bases, with 17 bases lying between them. This chain's CDR3 is CASGRSGIGEQYF. CDR3 sequence (DNA): TGCGCCAGCGGAAGGTCAGGGATTGGCGAGCAGTACTTC.

This clone was detected only once. The gene calls are TRBV4-3 and TRBJ2-2; tentative D call: TRBD1 (5 bases). Germline V gene data show CDR1 as LGHNA and CDR2 as YSLEER. This CDR3 spans 19 amino acids. V was cut by 4 bases and J by 0 bases, with 21 bases left in between. CDR3 in amino acids: CASSPYAQIQGSNTGELFF. The CDR3 nucleotides are TGCGCCAGCAGCCCCTACGCTCAAATTCAGGGATCGAACACCGGGGAGCTGTTTTTT.

The rearrangement joins TRBV2 to TRBJ2-7; 7 bases align to TRBD1. Germline V lookup: CDR1 SNHLY, CDR2 FYNNEI. The CDR3 is 14 amino acids. The ends lost 7 bases at V and 2 bases at J; junction bases unmatched: 8. CDR3 loop: CASTPGQIPYEQYF. The CDR3 bases are TGTGCCAGCACTCCGGGACAGATCCCCTACGAGCAGTACTTC.

Regarding this clone: This same CDR3 is encoded by further DNA sequences in the sample. V and J are TRBV18 and TRBJ1-3; no clear D gene. Germline values: CDR1 KGHSH, CDR2 LQKENI. This CDR3 is built from 15 residues. Trimming took 2 bases from V and 0 from J, leaving 8 bases between them. The chain's CDR3 is CASSPGLLSGNTIYF. The CDR3 DNA reads TGTGCCAGCTCACCAGGACTGCTCTCTGGAAACACCATATATTTT.

The genes are TRBV5-1 and TRBJ2-3; D may be TRBD2 (7 bases). Germline assignment: CDR1 SGHRS and CDR2 YFSETQ. The CDR3 contains 18 residues. With 4 bases removed from V and 1 base from J, the gap between germline ends came to 22 bases. The CDR3 sequence: CASSRPGGLPRGTDTQYF. CDR3 bases: TGCGCCAGCAGCCGTCCCGGGGGGCTCCCAAGGGGCACAGATACGCAGTATTTT.

CDR3 protein: CASSLDRVVGTDTQYF. The DNA for the CDR3 is TGTGCCAGCAGTTTGGACAGGGTGGTAGGGACAGATACGCAGTATTTT. The genes are TRBV28 and TRBJ2-3; 8 bases match TRBD1. This CDR3 spans 16 amino acids. Trimming removed 3 bases from V and 3 bases from J; junction bases left unmatched: 8. The germline V gene has CDR1 MDHEN and CDR2 SYDVKM.

Only a few counts were recorded for this clone. The chain couples TRBV7-9 to TRBJ2-7, with TRBD1 as a possible D gene (6 bases). The germline V gene encodes CDR1 SEHNR and CDR2 FQNEAQ (reference sequence). The CDR3 contains 16 residues. The V and J ends lost 1 base and 1 base respectively, with 14 bases between them. CDR3: CASSLVGTQISYEQYF. CDR3 coding DNA: TGTGCCAGCAGCTTAGTCGGGACACAGATTTCCTACGAGCAGTACTTC.

The chain joins TRBV2 to TRBJ2-5, with a tentative D call TRBD2 (7 bases). V dropped 7 bases and J dropped 5 bases, with 17 bases sitting between them. CDR1 is SNHLY, CDR2 FYNNEI, per germline. This CDR3 has 14 amino acids. The CDR3 nucleotides are TGTGCCAGCAAAGAGGGGGGGGCGTATGAGACCCAGTACTTC. This sequence encodes CASKEGGAYETQYF.

The chain recombines TRBV4-1 with TRBJ1-1, with 11 bases lining up with TRBD1. This CDR3 is 16 amino acids long. The germline V gene has CDR1 MGHRA and CDR2 YSYEKL. V lost 2 bases, J lost 2 bases, and 4 bases stayed unmatched. In nucleotides, the CDR3 is TGCGCCAGCAGCCAATGGGACAGGGGGAGAAACACTGAAGCTTTCTTT. It codes for CASSQWDRGRNTEAFF.

This clone was counted a few times. The chain links TRBV11-2 to TRBJ2-1; D is possibly TRBD2 (5 bases). V was clipped by 5 bases and J by 7 bases, with 9 bases between them. Germline V gene data show CDR1 as SGHAT and CDR2 as FQNNGV. The CDR3 spans 12 residues. The CDR3: CASSPPGNEQFF. The CDR3 bases are TGTGCCAGCAGCCCCCCGGGGAATGAGCAGTTCTTC.

The genes are TRBV19 and TRBJ2-2; no firm D call. Germline V lookup: CDR1 LNHDA, CDR2 SQIVND (reference sequence). This CDR3 is built from 14 residues. The V and J ends lost 7 bases and 0 bases respectively, with 9 bases between them. This chain's CDR3 is CASNLDTNTGELFF. Here the CDR3 DNA reads TGTGCCAGTAACCTTGACACGAACACCGGGGAGCTGTTTTTT.

The rearrangement uses TRBV18 and TRBJ1-1; D not certain. There are 15 residues in the CDR3. Germline CDR1 KGHSH, CDR2 LQKENI. Trimming stripped 2 bases from V and 4 bases from J, with 14 bases between. CDR3 sequence reads: CASSPLAGGGTEAFF. The CDR3 DNA is TGTGCCAGCTCACCATTGGCCGGTGGCGGCACTGAAGCTTTCTTT.

The chain has TRBV21-1 and TRBJ1-1; the D segment call TRBD1 is taken from the table without a DNA check. TRBV21-1 is flagged as a pseudogene. The CDR3 runs to 18 residues. CDR3 protein: CASSKLFRQGRLNTEAFF. CDR3 DNA: TGTGCCAGCAGCAAACTCTTTAGGCAGGGCAGACTGAACACTGAAGCTTTCTTT.